These T cell receptor beta chains were read from a single sample in a study of cytomegalovirus exposure and HLA in healthy donors. Data came from immunoSEQ multiplex PCR; TCRdb stores just in-frame clones and leaves some out. The sample yields about 93,000 clones, 55% to 70% seen once. The specimen was PBMCs. The receptors stem from a boy younger than 18 in good health and CMV-seropositive. CDR3s include the opening cysteine and the closing phenylalanine or tryptophan. Each record gives: D gene, J gene, V gene, clone size, CDR3 protein, CDR3 DNA. The D gene is left open where the match is weak. Clone size appears in some rows only: once, few, many, or a class for an expanded clone.

>.|TRBJ1-1|TRBV29-1|.
CSAKGGRMNTEAFF
TGCAGCGCGAAGGGGGGGAGGATGAACACTGAAGCTTTCTTT
>TRBD1|TRBJ1-1|TRBV28|few
CASSLLGQLNTEAFF
TGTGCCAGCAGCTTATTGGGACAGTTGAACACTGAAGCTTTCTTT
>.|TRBJ2-1|TRBV6-6|.
CASSRGGNEQFF
TGTGCCAGCAGTAGGGGGGGGAATGAGCAGTTCTTC
>TRBD1|TRBJ2-5|TRBV10-1|.
CASSVGQGAKQYF
TGCGCCAGCAGTGTTGGCCAGGGGGCGAAGCAGTACTTC
>TRBD1|TRBJ1-2|TRBV27|once
CASGQGMRGYTF
TGTGCCAGCGGACAGGGAATGAGAGGCTACACCTTC
>TRBD1|TRBJ2-2|TRBV29-1|few
CSVQKQGAGTGELFF
TGCAGCGTCCAAAAACAGGGGGCTGGCACCGGGGAGCTGTTTTTT
>.|TRBJ2-1|TRBV30|few
CARQGASSYNEQFF
TGTGCCCGCCAAGGGGCCAGCTCCTACAATGAGCAGTTCTTC
>.|TRBJ1-5|TRBV4-1|.
CASSQDPSNQPQHF
TGCGCCAGCAGCCAAGATCCGAGCAATCAGCCCCAGCATTTT
>TRBD2|TRBJ2-1|TRBV27|.
CASSSYSGYSYNEQFF
TGTGCCAGCAGTTCATATAGCGGGTACTCCTACAATGAGCAGTTCTTC
>TRBD1|TRBJ2-7|TRBV13|few
CASSQNWDRGPYEQYF
TGTGCCAGCAGCCAAAACTGGGACAGGGGCCCCTACGAGCAGTACTTC
>TRBD2|TRBJ2-1|TRBV27|few
CASSLVAGGHNEQFF
TGTGCCAGCAGTTTAGTGGCGGGGGGTCACAATGAGCAGTTCTTC
>TRBD2|TRBJ2-2|TRBV10-2|.
CASKVAGGPNTGELFF
TGCGCCAGCAAAGTAGCGGGAGGGCCGAACACCGGGGAGCTGTTTTTT
>TRBD1|TRBJ1-4|TRBV19|.
CASSPGGLLEKLFF
TGTGCCAGTAGTCCAGGGGGCTTACTTGAAAAACTGTTTTTT
>TRBD2|TRBJ2-7|TRBV5-1|.
CASSWVPREGRNIAYEQYF
TGCGCCAGCAGCTGGGTCCCCCGGGAGGGTAGGAATATAGCCTACGAGCAGTACTTC
>TRBD2|TRBJ2-7|TRBV5-4|.
CASSRNQGLAGREQYF
TGTGCCAGCAGCAGAAACCAGGGACTAGCGGGACGCGAGCAGTACTTC
>TRBD1|TRBJ2-7|TRBV18|.
CASSAGTGRFYEQYF
TGTGCCAGCTCAGCGGGGACAGGGCGGTTCTACGAGCAGTACTTC
>.|TRBJ1-5|TRBV5-1|once
CASSYSVDQPQHF
TGCGCCAGCAGTTATTCGGTAGATCAGCCCCAGCATTTT
>.|TRBJ1-5|TRBV18|.
CASSGDSFSNQPQNF
TGTGCCAGCTCGGGCGACAGTTTTAGCAATCAGCCCCAGAATTTT
>.|TRBJ1-5|TRBV19|few
CATTGTLGQPQHF
TGTGCCACGACAGGTACTTTAGGACAGCCCCAGCATTTT
>TRBD2|TRBJ2-2|TRBV5-4|.
CASSSIAGGNTGELFF
TGTGCCAGCAGCTCCATAGCGGGGGGGAACACCGGGGAGCTGTTTTTT
>TRBD1|TRBJ2-7|TRBV5-1|few
CASSQTTGLYEQYF
TGCGCCAGCAGCCAAACGACAGGGCTCTACGAGCAGTACTTC
>TRBD1|TRBJ1-6|TRBV5-1|.
CASSGGQGVSPLHF
TGCGCCAGCAGTGGGGGACAGGGTGTTTCACCCCTCCACTTT
>TRBD1|TRBJ1-2|TRBV18|.
CASSPIGQGEIGYTF
TGTGCCAGCTCACCTATCGGACAGGGCGAAATAGGCTACACCTTC
>.|TRBJ1-1|TRBV9|.
CASSVGRTVPTEAFF
TGTGCCAGCAGCGTAGGTAGAACAGTCCCCACTGAAGCTTTCTTT
>.|TRBJ1-2|TRBV29-1|few
CSVGGRRTYGYTF
TGCAGCGTTGGGGGCAGACGTACATATGGCTACACCTTC
>TRBD1|TRBJ2-5|TRBV5-6|.
CASSRTGGAETQYF
TGTGCCAGCAGCAGGACAGGGGGCGCGGAGACCCAGTACTTC
>.|TRBJ2-7|TRBV5-1|.
CASRESYEQYF
TGCGCCAGCAGGGAGTCGTACGAGCAGTACTTC
>.|TRBJ1-5|TRBV2|few
CASSTYGVGQPQHF
TGTGCCAGCAGTACTTACGGGGTGGGTCAGCCCCAGCATTTT
>TRBD1|TRBJ1-1|TRBV5-6|.
CASSPPGQGTEAFF
TGTGCCAGTAGTCCCCCTGGACAGGGCACTGAAGCTTTCTTT
>.|TRBJ2-1|TRBV4-2|.
CASSQDGVSYNEQFF
TGTGCCAGCAGCCAAGACGGGGTTTCCTACAATGAGCAGTTCTTC